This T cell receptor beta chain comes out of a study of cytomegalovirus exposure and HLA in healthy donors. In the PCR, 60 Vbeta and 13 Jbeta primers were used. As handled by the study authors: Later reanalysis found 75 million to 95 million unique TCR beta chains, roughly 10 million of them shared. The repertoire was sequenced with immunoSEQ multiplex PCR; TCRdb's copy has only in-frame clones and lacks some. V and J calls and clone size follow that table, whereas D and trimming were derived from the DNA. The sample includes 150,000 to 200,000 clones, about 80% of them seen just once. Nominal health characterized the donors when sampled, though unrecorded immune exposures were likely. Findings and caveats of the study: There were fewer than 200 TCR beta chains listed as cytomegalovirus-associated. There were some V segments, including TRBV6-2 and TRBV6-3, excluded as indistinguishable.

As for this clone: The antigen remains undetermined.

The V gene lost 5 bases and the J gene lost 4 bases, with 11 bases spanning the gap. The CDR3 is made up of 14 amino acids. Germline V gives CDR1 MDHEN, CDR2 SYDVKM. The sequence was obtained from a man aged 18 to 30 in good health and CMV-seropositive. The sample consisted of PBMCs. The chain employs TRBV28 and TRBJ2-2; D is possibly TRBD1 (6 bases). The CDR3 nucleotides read TGTGCCAGCAGTAGGCAGGGGCTCACCGGGGAGCTGTTTTTT. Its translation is CASSRQGLTGELFF.